This T cell receptor beta chain stems from a study of early T cells in non-severe SARS-CoV-2 infection. From the 5' RACE reads, TCRdb called clonotypes with MiXCR, one entry per CDR3 protein. In the table there are approximately 35,000 distinct CDR3 sequences, 5.5% to 7% of which are singletons. This clonotype was recorded at least ten times. V trimming: 5 bases; J trimming: 3 bases; junction bases outside the gene matches: 7. Germline V lookup: CDR1 DFQATT, CDR2 SNEGSKA (reference sequence). The length of the CDR3 is 15 residues. Sequenced material: whole blood. The TCR was taken from an adult who was a healthcare worker with PCR-confirmed SARS-CoV-2 infection or an uninfected control (not recorded which). The rearrangement links TRBV20-1 to TRBJ2-4, with 10 bases fitting TRBD2. As DNA, the CDR3 is TGCAGTGCTCCCCCACTAGCGGGACTCAAAAACATTCAGTACTTC. It translates to CSAPPLAGLKNIQYF.